The 14 T cell receptor beta chains below all came from one sample that was sequenced in a study of OX40 agonist ivuxolimab in advanced cancers. TCRdb keeps only in-frame clones here, not all; method: immunoSEQ multiplex PCR. Among some 70,000 clones listed, more than 80% were seen once. Sequencing used CD4+ or CD8+ T cells sorted from blood, obtained in a trial of the OX40 agonist ivuxolimab. Receptors were obtained from an adult with an advanced solid tumor such as melanoma, head and neck, liver or kidney cancer.

The V call is TRBV5-5, the J call TRBJ2-3; 7 bases are a match to TRBD1. V shed 0 bases, J shed 1 base, and the junction held 5 bases outside the gene matches. The CDR3 loop spans 16 amino acids. CDR1 and CDR2 (germline): SGHKS, YYEKEE (reference sequence). CDR3 in amino acids: CASSLARTGGTDTQYF. Here the CDR3 DNA reads TGTGCCAGCAGCTTGGCGAGGACAGGAGGCACAGATACGCAGTATTTT.

This chain links TRBV19 with TRBJ2-1; D is possibly TRBD2 (6 bases). The CDR3 totals 12 residues. V was pared by 9 bases and J by 5 bases, with 11 bases between. Germline CDR1 reads LNHDA; CDR2 reads SQIVND (reference sequence). CDR3 in amino acids: CASGGQDNEQFF. CDR3 bases: TGTGCCAGCGGGGGTCAGGACAATGAGCAGTTCTTC.

This clone has just one count. The chain carries TRBV18 and TRBJ2-3; TRBD2 is a possible D gene (6 bases). Deletions cut 4 bases from V and 3 bases from J, with 11 bases between. The CDR3 consists of 14 residues. The germline V gene has CDR1 KGHSH and CDR2 LQKENI. The CDR3 bases are TGTGCCAGCTCACGTATGGGGGGTACAGATACGCAGTATTTT. This translates into CASSRMGGTDTQYF. The whole variable domain, remainder taken from reference TRBV18 and TRBJ2-3, is NAGVMQNPRHLVRRRGQEARLRCSPMKGHSHVYWYRQLPEEGLKFMVYLQKENIIDESGMPKERFSAEFPKEGPSILRIQQVVRGDSAAYFCASSRMGGTDTQYFGPGTRLTVL.

J is TRBJ1-2 and V is TRBV6-5; weak D call: TRBD1 (6 bases). The germline gives CDR1 MNHEY, CDR2 SVGAGI. The CDR3 length is 14 residues. The V end was cut by 6 bases, the J end by 4 bases, with 15 bases between. DNA for the CDR3: TGTGCCAGCAGCCCAGATTCCAGGGGCTATGGCTACACCTTC. Its translation: CASSPDSRGYGYTF.

This clone was observed a single time. V gene TRBV7-8 combines with J gene TRBJ2-1, with TRBD1 matching 7 bases. V dropped 2 bases and J dropped 7; count of bases not matched to a gene: 14. Germline assignment: CDR1 SGHVS and CDR2 FQNEAQ. This CDR3 contains 17 residues. The DNA of the CDR3 is TGTGCCAGCAGCTTAATACAAGACAGGGCACCTTCTAATGAGCAGTTCTTC. It encodes CASSLIQDRAPSNEQFF.

This chain connects TRBV23-1 to TRBJ1-2; 10 nucleotides agree with TRBD1. TRBV23-1 is an ORF; its function is uncertain. V was pared by 6 bases and J by 4 bases, with 23 bases of the junction left unmatched. CDR3 size: 20 residues. The CDR3 region has the DNA TGCGCCAGCAGCCACCACAGATTATCGGGACAGGGGATGGAGGTCTATGGCTACACCTTC. Translated, it gives CASSHHRLSGQGMEVYGYTF.

Only a few counts were recorded for this clone. The chain joins TRBV2 to TRBJ2-1; D call uncertain. The V gene lost 0 bases and the J gene lost 6 bases, with 12 bases spanning the gap. The CDR3 consists of 15 residues. Germline CDR1 is SNHLY and CDR2 is FYNNEI. CDR3 nucleotide sequence: TGTGCCAGCAGTGAAGCGCGGTTGGGCCTCAATGAGCAGTTCTTC. Translated, it gives CASSEARLGLNEQFF.

This sequence joins TRBV30 and TRBJ2-3; D is unresolved. CDR3 length: 12 amino acids. Germline V CDR1 and CDR2: GTSNPN, SVGIG (reference sequence). With 0 bases removed from V and 4 bases from J, the gap between germline ends came to 5 bases. CDR3 loop: CAWSVGPDTQYF. The DNA of the CDR3 is TGTGCCTGGAGTGTAGGGCCAGATACGCAGTATTTT.

The chain links TRBV7-2 to TRBJ1-2; 7 nucleotides agree with TRBD1. Losses at the gene ends were 1 base for V and 5 bases for J; bases not matched to a gene: 1. This CDR3 comprises 13 residues. The germline V gene encodes CDR1 SGHTA and CDR2 FQGNSA. The CDR3 nucleotides are TGTGCCAGCAGCTTAGGACAGGGATATGGCTACACCTTC. It encodes CASSLGQGYGYTF. Using reference TRBV7-2 and TRBJ1-2 for the parts outside the CDR3, the full variable domain is GAGVSQSPSNKVTEKGKDVELRCDPISGHTALYWYRQSLGQGLEFLIYFQGNSAPDKSGLPSDRFSAERTGGSVSTLTIQRTQQEDSAVYLCASSLGQGYGYTFGSGTRLTVV.

A note on this clone: A read error is likely, as this CDR3 ends without the conserved phenylalanine or tryptophan. The limits of the CDR3 on the DNA are not certain, so only TCRdb's listed CDR3 is given. V gene TRBV29-1 combines with J gene TRBJ2-3; the table's D call of TRBD2 was not tested on the DNA. Including both end residues, the CDR3 is 12 amino acids long. CDR1 and CDR2 (germline): SQVTM, ANQGSEA. The CDR3 loop reads CSVVIGRVGSIL.

The chain uses TRBV6-5 and TRBJ1-2; weak D call: TRBD1 (5 bases). CDR1 MNHEY and CDR2 SVGAGI come from the germline V gene. This CDR3 contains 16 residues. Trimming pared 0 bases from V and 4 bases from J, leaving 15 bases between. CDR3 sequence (DNA): TGTGCCAGCAGTTACTCAGGGGTTCGGGAAATCTATGGCTACACCTTC. Encoded protein: CASSYSGVREIYGYTF.

This clone was seen a handful of times. V gene TRBV20-1 combines with J gene TRBJ1-2; no clear D gene. The CDR3 consists of 11 residues. Trimming pared 5 bases from V and 8 bases from J, leaving 12 bases between. The V gene's germline CDR1 is DFQATT and CDR2 SNEGSKA (reference sequence). CDR3 bases: TGCAGTGCTCACCCTCCCTTCGGCTACACCTTC. Translating it yields CSAHPPFGYTF.

The CDR3 spells CASSLVTMNTEAFF. The CDR3 nucleotides are TGCGCCAGCAGCTTGGTGACAATGAACACTGAAGCTTTCTTT. This sequence joins TRBV5-1 and TRBJ1-1; D ambiguous. The CDR3 contains 14 residues. The germline V and J ends were trimmed by 0 bases and 0 bases, with 6 bases remaining between them. Germline CDR1 is SGHRS and CDR2 is YFSETQ.

V and J are TRBV7-3 and TRBJ2-2, with 11 bases aligning to TRBD1. The CDR3 covers 14 residues. CDR1 and CDR2 (germline): SGHTA, FQGTGA. Trimming at V came to 3 bases and at J to 7 bases, leaving 1 base not matched to a gene. CDR3 nucleotides: TGTGCCAGCAGCTTGGGACAGGGGGGCGGGGAGCTGTTTTTT. Its protein product is CASSLGQGGGELFF.